A selection of T cell receptor beta chains follows, all from one sample in a study of neurological immune-mediated disorders. TCRdb used MiXCR to reprocess the 5' RACE reads, holding one entry per CDR3 protein. The sample has under 40,000 distinct CDR3 sequences, 3% to 3.5% seen once. Material for sequencing was PBMCs. The receptors come from a woman between 55 and 75 years old with multiple sclerosis. CDR3s include the opening cysteine and the closing phenylalanine or tryptophan. The D gene is left open where the match is weak. Some rows have no size entry. The others give once, few or many, or a class for an expanded clone.

J gene	clone size	V gene	D gene	CDR3 protein	CDR3 DNA
TRBJ2-7	many	TRBV29-1	-	CSVVYMSSYEQYF	TGCAGCGTTGTTTACATGAGCTCCTACGAGCAGTACTTC
TRBJ2-7	many	TRBV11-3	TRBD1	CASSQGQAYEQYF	TGTGCCAGCAGCCAGGGACAGGCCTACGAGCAGTACTTC
TRBJ1-2	many	TRBV5-1	-	CASRFHSNYGYTF	TGCGCCAGCAGGTTTCATAGTAACTATGGCTACACCTTC
TRBJ2-1	few	TRBV6-1	TRBD2	CASSFLAGYNEQFF	TGTGCCAGCAGCTTTCTAGCGGGTTACAATGAGCAGTTCTTC
TRBJ2-2	many	TRBV5-1	-	CASSLSGNTGELFF	TGCGCCAGCAGCTTGTCCGGGAACACCGGGGAGCTGTTTTTT
TRBJ2-1	many	TRBV7-8	TRBD2	CASSLIGGGKNEQFF	TGTGCCAGCAGCTTAATTGGCGGGGGGAAGAATGAGCAGTTCTTC
TRBJ2-1	many	TRBV29-1	-	CSVEDSVYNEQFF	TGCAGCGTTGAAGATTCGGTCTACAATGAGCAGTTCTTC
TRBJ2-1	-	TRBV2	-	CASSGRAVAYNEQFF	TGTGCCAGCAGTGGCAGGGCGGTGGCCTACAATGAGCAGTTCTTC
TRBJ2-7	many	TRBV9	-	CASSPQEGLGYEQYF	TGTGCCAGCAGCCCCCAGGAGGGGTTGGGCTACGAGCAGTACTTC
TRBJ2-7	few	TRBV20-1	-	CSASFTGIYEQYF	TGCAGTGCTAGCTTCACAGGGATCTACGAGCAGTACTTC
TRBJ1-2	many	TRBV5-1	-	CASSEGATANYGYTF	TGCGCCAGCAGCGAAGGGGCGACAGCTAACTATGGCTACACCTTC
TRBJ2-1	many	TRBV7-2	-	CASSQAGRGNEQFF	TGTGCCAGCAGCCAGGCGGGCAGGGGCAATGAGCAGTTCTTC
TRBJ2-7	many	TRBV5-1	-	CASSLAGGTIYEQYF	TGCGCCAGCAGCTTGGCCGGGGGGACAATCTACGAGCAGTACTTC
TRBJ1-1	many	TRBV6-5	-	CASSYSTFLPENTEAFF	TGTGCCAGCAGTTACTCGACTTTCCTGCCGGAGAACACTGAAGCTTTCTTT
TRBJ2-1	many	TRBV20-1	-	CSAGTQRPYNEQFF	TGCAGTGCCGGGACACAGCGTCCCTACAATGAGCAGTTCTTC
TRBJ2-7	many	TRBV5-6	-	CASSSEHRALRYEQYF	TGTGCCAGCAGCTCAGAACACAGGGCCCTACGCTACGAGCAGTACTTC
TRBJ2-2	many	TRBV5-1	-	CASSSQGTDIGELFF	TGCGCCAGCAGCTCCCAAGGAACAGATATCGGGGAGCTGTTTTTT
TRBJ1-2	many	TRBV20-1	TRBD1	CSARNRDRGRDGYTF	TGCAGTGCTAGAAACCGGGACAGGGGGCGCGATGGCTACACCTTC
TRBJ1-5	many	TRBV6-5	-	CASSNRGRAQHF	TGTGCCAGCAGTAACCGAGGACGGGCCCAGCATTTT
TRBJ2-3	many	TRBV5-6	-	CASSFSPQVTDTQYF	TGTGCCAGCAGCTTTTCGCCCCAGGTCACAGATACGCAGTATTTT
TRBJ2-5	once	TRBV6-5	-	CAAGGDIRRETQYF	TGTGCCGCGGGTGGGGACATTCGCCGGGAGACCCAGTACTTC
TRBJ2-1	many	TRBV20-1	TRBD2	CSARDLGTSGTKQLRGQFF	TGCAGTGCTAGAGATCTAGGGACTAGCGGGACCAAACAACTACGGGGGCAGTTCTTC
TRBJ2-7	many	TRBV5-5	-	CASSFLATAYEQYF	TGTGCCAGCAGCTTTCTGGCCACCGCCTACGAGCAGTACTTC
TRBJ2-5	many	TRBV20-1	-	CSALGPSGQYF	TGCAGTGCTCTCGGACCCAGTGGCCAGTACTTC
TRBJ1-1	many	TRBV6-5	TRBD1	CASSYSSPDRGWNTEAFF	TGTGCCAGCAGTTACAGTTCCCCGGACAGGGGGTGGAACACTGAAGCTTTCTTT
TRBJ2-7	many	TRBV3-1	TRBD2	CASSKAGGRYEQYF	TGTGCCAGCAGCAAAGCGGGGGGGCGCTACGAGCAGTACTTC
TRBJ2-7	many	TRBV5-1	-	CASSLEGPYEQYF	TGCGCCAGCAGCTTGGAAGGCCCCTACGAGCAGTACTTC
TRBJ1-5	many	TRBV20-1	-	CSGALTSGTQNQPQHF	TGCAGTGGGGCCTTGACTTCCGGGACTCAAAATCAGCCCCAGCATTTT
TRBJ1-3	many	TRBV5-1	TRBD1	CASSELQTGTGNTIYF	TGCGCCAGCAGCGAGTTACAGACAGGGACTGGAAACACCATATATTTT
TRBJ2-7	many	TRBV9	-	CASSVGTVSSYEQYF	TGTGCCAGCAGCGTAGGGACAGTTAGCTCCTACGAGCAGTACTTC
TRBJ2-3	many	TRBV5-1	-	CASSPGTPTDTQYF	TGCGCCAGCAGCCCTGGGACTCCCACAGATACGCAGTATTTT